The rows below give T cell receptor beta chains drawn from one sample of a study of beta chain features in type 1 diabetes. Assay: immunoSEQ multiplex PCR; the TCRdb copy retains only in-frame clones and omits some. The sample yields hundreds of thousands of clones, about 71% seen once. The material sequenced was naive CD4+ T cells from blood. The receptors come from a young man in good health. CDR3s include the opening cysteine and the closing phenylalanine or tryptophan. The order of the fields is D gene, J gene, clone size, V gene, CDR3 DNA, CDR3 protein. The D gene is left open where the match is weak. For some rows the clone size is stated as once, few or many, or as a class when expanded; others skip it.

TRBD2,TRBJ2-2,-,TRBV9,TGTGCCAGCAGCTTTAGCGGGGGAAACACCGGGGAGCTGTTTTTT,CASSFSGGNTGELFF
-,TRBJ2-1,-,TRBV29-1,TGCAGCGTTGACACCGATAGCGGATCCTCCTACAATGAGCAGTTCTTC,CSVDTDSGSSYNEQFF
-,TRBJ1-1,once,TRBV28,TGTGCCAGCAGCCTGGACAACCAGAAAGCTTTCTTT,CASSLDNQKAFF
-,TRBJ2-7,-,TRBV14,TGTGCCAGCAGCCAAGATTTCGTCTACGAGCAGTACTTC,CASSQDFVYEQYF
-,TRBJ2-3,-,TRBV28,TGTGCCAGCAGCCTACCGGGGACAGATACGCAGTATTTT,CASSLPGTDTQYF
-,TRBJ2-5,-,TRBV7-2,TGTGCCAGCAGCTATGCCGGGACACCGGGGGAGACCCAGTACTTC,CASSYAGTPGETQYF
TRBD1,TRBJ2-1,-,TRBV6-5,TGTGCCAGCAGTTACGGGACAGGGGGCTACAATGAGCAGTTCTTC,CASSYGTGGYNEQFF
-,TRBJ2-5,-,TRBV4-1,TGCGCCAGCAGTCCCCGGGGCCTCCAAGAGACCCAGTACTTC,CASSPRGLQETQYF
-,TRBJ1-2,-,TRBV5-1,TGCGCCAGCAGCTTAGGCAGGACCTATGGCTACACCTTC,CASSLGRTYGYTF
-,TRBJ1-1,-,TRBV14,TGTGCCAGCAGCCAAGCTACGAGAGGGACTGAAGCTTTCTTT,CASSQATRGTEAFF
-,TRBJ2-1,-,TRBV15,TGTGCCACCAGCAGGACGGGATCCGAGAACAATGAGCAGTTCTTC,CATSRTGSENNEQFF